This T cell receptor (beta chain) was obtained from a study of cytomegalovirus exposure and HLA in healthy donors. Separate from the roughly 700-subject first cohort, the roughly 120-subject validation cohort was the one that the donors belonged to. The CDR3 is 18 amino acids. Germline CDR1 is SGHRS and CDR2 is YFSETQ. V was clipped by 4 bases and J by 2 bases; unmatched bases: 10. The data were produced by immunoSEQ multiplex PCR, yet TCRdb's version contains in-frame clones alone and is incomplete. Of hundreds of thousands of clones in the sample, around 86% were seen once. The sequenced sample consisted of PBMCs. The rearrangement links TRBV5-1 to TRBJ2-2; TRBD2 matches 11 bases. The source of this sequence is a woman aged 18-29 years in good health and CMV-seropositive. CDR3 DNA sequence: TGCGCCAGCAGCGTACGGCTAGCGGGAGGCACAAACACCGGGGAGCTGTTTTTT. Protein product: CASSVRLAGGTNTGELFF.